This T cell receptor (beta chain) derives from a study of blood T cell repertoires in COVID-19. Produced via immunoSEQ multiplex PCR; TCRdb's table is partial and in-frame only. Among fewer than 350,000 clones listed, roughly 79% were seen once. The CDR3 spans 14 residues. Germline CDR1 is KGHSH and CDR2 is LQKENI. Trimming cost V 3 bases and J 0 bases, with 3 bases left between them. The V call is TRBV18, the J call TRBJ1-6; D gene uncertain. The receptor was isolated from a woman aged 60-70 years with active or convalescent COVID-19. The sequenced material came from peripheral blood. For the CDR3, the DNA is TGTGCCAGCTCACCGAGCTCCTATAATTCACCCCTCCACTTT. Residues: CASSPSSYNSPLHF.